This passage covers 5 T cell receptor beta chains from one sample sequenced in a study of regulatory and conventional T cells in RAG deficiency (dated by TCRdb to 2016 to 2017). Library creation used the immunoSEQ multiplex PCR assay. Sourced from immuneACCESS, this table was stored by TCRdb with only in-frame sequences that have V and J called. A share of the clones is absent; for the studies checked, an unresolved V gene accounts for under half, and the remainder has no known explanation. This sample holds some 8,800 clones; around 94% were observed only once. The top ten clones comprise approximately 1.5% of the sample. Conventional CD4+ T cells were purified from blood as CD25-low CD127-high cells before genomic DNA extraction. Sequenced material: CD4+ effector T cells sorted from blood. These receptors were obtained from a human donor with RAG deficiency presenting as severe combined immunodeficiency.

The chain couples TRBV5-1 to TRBJ2-1; TRBD1 is a possible D gene (6 bases). Germline CDR1 SGHRS, CDR2 YFSETQ. The CDR3 extends over 11 amino acids. The V end was cut by 3 bases, the J end by 13 bases, with 11 bases between. In nucleotides, the CDR3 is TGCGCCAGCAGCTACGGACAGCTTCAGTTCTTC. This translates into CASSYGQLQFF.

The V gene is TRBV4-1, the J gene TRBJ1-4; D is possibly TRBD1 (5 bases). The CDR3 has 14 amino acids. In germline, CDR1 is MGHRA, CDR2 YSYEKL. V dropped 0 bases and J dropped 13 bases, with 15 bases sitting between them. CDR3 DNA sequence: TGCGCCAGCAGCCAAGAAGGAACAGGTGGCAGACTGTTTTTT. It specifies CASSQEGTGGRLFF.

The chain is built from TRBV4-2 and TRBJ2-1; D is unclear. Trimming removed 0 bases from V and 7 bases from J, with 4 bases in between. The CDR3 totals 12 residues. Germline-derived CDR1 and CDR2 are LGHNA and YNFKEQ. CDR3: CASSQDRNEQFF. CDR3 nucleotides: TGTGCCAGCAGCCAAGACCGAAATGAGCAGTTCTTC.

The chain recombines TRBV28 with TRBJ2-5; D is unclear. The CDR3 is 13 amino acids. CDR1 MDHEN and CDR2 SYDVKM come from the germline V gene. V lost 6 bases, J lost 1 base, and 9 bases lay in between. CDR3 bases: TGTGCCAGCAGGACCACCCTCCAAGAGACCCAGTACTTC. Amino acids: CASRTTLQETQYF.

The DNA of the CDR3 is TGCGCCAGCAGCTTGGGAGACAGGGAATACAATGAGCAGTTCTTC. The encoded protein is CASSLGDREYNEQFF. The chain recombines TRBV5-1 with TRBJ2-1; 7 bases line up with TRBD1. This CDR3 spans 15 amino acids. Germline V lookup: CDR1 SGHRS, CDR2 YFSETQ. The V and J ends lost 0 bases and 4 bases, in that order; junction bases with no gene match: 4.